A single sample gave rise to the 3 T cell receptor beta chains below, sequenced in a study of cytomegalovirus exposure and HLA in healthy donors. The PCR employed 60 Vbeta primers together with 13 Jbeta primers. Libraries were prepared by immunoSEQ multiplex PCR; TCRdb keeps only in-frame clonotypes and omits some of them. The repertoire includes almost 70,000 clones, 65% to 70% of them detected once, and 14% sits in the top ten. The sequencing sample was made of PBMCs. The receptors were sampled from a male donor in good health and CMV-seropositive.

In the case of this clone: The same CDR3 can be traced to other DNA sequences in this sample. V usage is TRBV6-5 and J usage is TRBJ2-1, with unresolved D. The CDR3 has 12 residues. Trimming shortened V by 0 bases and J by 6 bases, and 3 bases separated the two germline ends. The germline V gene has CDR1 MNHEY and CDR2 SVGAGI. The CDR3 nucleotides read TGTGCCAGCAGTTACTCCGGCAATGAGCAGTTCTTC. Translated, it gives CASSYSGNEQFF.

V is TRBV10-2 and J is TRBJ2-3; 8 nucleotides line up with TRBD1. CDR1 WSHSY and CDR2 SAAADI come from the germline V gene. The CDR3 length is 15 residues. V lost 2 bases to trimming and J lost 1 base; unmatched junction nucleotides: 2. The CDR3 reads CASSEAGGRTDTQYF. The CDR3 DNA sequence: TGCGCCAGCAGTGAGGCAGGGGGCCGCACAGATACGCAGTATTTT.

The CDR3 spells CASSLQGASYGYTF. CDR3 bases: TGTGCCAGCAGCTTACAGGGGGCTAGCTATGGCTACACCTTC. The rearrangement uses TRBV7-9 and TRBJ1-2; 8 bases agree with TRBD1. After removal of 2 bases from V and 4 bases from J, the junction contained 3 bases not matched to a gene. The CDR3 is 14 amino acids. In germline, CDR1 is SEHNR, CDR2 FQNEAQ (reference sequence).